The sample holds many counts of the clone carrying this T cell receptor beta chain. Its antigen remains unknown. With 6 bases removed from V and 0 bases from J, the gap between germline ends came to 9 bases. There are 13 residues in the CDR3. Germline V gene lookup returns CDR1 SGHTA and CDR2 FQGNSA. This record comes from a study of T cells in Graves' hyperthyroidism and ophthalmopathy. The study's findings and limits: A model of 13 V-J pairs discriminated ophthalmopathy from stable hyperthyroidism.

The CDR3 regions of TCR beta were amplified from RNA transcripts. An initial round of RT-PCR targeting the TCR CDR3 relied on the HTBI primer set. TCRdb itself ran the multiplex PCR reads through MiXCR, one entry per CDR3 protein. The sample consists of some 600,000 distinct CDR3 sequences, approximately 14% of them appearing once. The TCR originated in a woman aged 25 to 39 with Graves' hyperthyroidism that later progressed to Graves' ophthalmopathy. The sequencing input was blood. The V call is TRBV7-2, the J call TRBJ2-7; the D is unclear. The CDR3 region has the DNA TGTGCCAGCAGGCCCAGGAGCTCCTACGAGCAGTACTTC. Protein sequence: CASRPRSSYEQYF.